This T cell receptor beta chain was captured in a study of blood T cells in healthy people across ages. The use of a sample-barcoded 5' primer and a J-beta primer mix characterized a second PCR of about 6 to 11 cycles. Each of the cDNA molecules was tagged by a template-switch adaptor with 12 random nucleotides. Using its own MiXCR run on the 5' RACE reads, TCRdb lists one record per CDR3 protein. The table has about 1 million distinct CDR3 sequences, about 25% seen once. V lost 0 bases, J lost 5 bases, and 8 bases lay in between. Looked up from germline, CDR1 is MNHEY and CDR2 is SVGEGT. The length of the CDR3 is 13 residues. This clonotype was seen a handful of times. The same sample was also used in a study of T cells of mothers and their children.

The specimen was blood. The V gene is TRBV6-2 or TRBV6-3, the J gene TRBJ2-7; D is ambiguous. The source of this sequence is a girl aged 2 to 9 in good health. For the CDR3, the DNA is TGTGCCAGCAGTTACTCGAGGATCCACGAGCAGTACTTC. Translated, it gives CASSYSRIHEQYF.